This record looks at one T cell receptor (beta chain) sequence and its context. This sample was included in a study of blood T cell repertoires in COVID-19. Study as a whole: Acute and convalescent COVID-19 samples came from the United States, Italy and Spain. PBMCs, B-cell-depleted T cells, or T cells were the source of the cDNA or gDNA that made up the material.

Participants spanned ages roughly 18 to 90 years and resided in about 24 US areas. In the original analysis: Estimation of nucleated cell counts was performed using reference gene primer amplification. Clones were read by immunoSEQ multiplex PCR, and TCRdb kept only the in-frame ones, dropping some. D and trimming were read from the DNA, whereas the V and J calls and clone size are those reported in that table. The sample holds about 250,000 clones, roughly 90% seen once. The specimen sequenced was PBMCs or T cells enriched from blood (not recorded which). This receptor was obtained from a woman aged 25-40 years with acute COVID-19.

This CDR3 is CASSYTAANQPQHF. CDR3 DNA: TGTGCCAGCAGTTACACGGCGGCGAATCAGCCCCAGCATTTT. The rearrangement joins TRBV6-2 or TRBV6-3 to TRBJ1-5, with no clear D. Deletions cut 2 bases from V and 4 bases from J, with 9 bases between. CDR1 MNHEY and CDR2 SVGEGT come from the germline V gene. This CDR3 is built from 14 residues.